The subject of this entry is one TCR beta chain. The record originates from a study of shared clonotypes between healthy human individuals. The CDR3 has 15 amino acids. Trimming removed 6 bases from V and 5 bases from J; junction bases left unmatched: 10. Per the germline V gene, CDR1 is SNHLY and CDR2 is FYNNEI. Recent vaccinations or acute infections were absent in the healthy HIV-negative adult donors. Caucasian adults residing in Nashville, Tennessee made up all the donors. Memory CD4+ cells were the fraction left after CD45RA+ naive selection. This table comes from immunoSEQ multiplex PCR, and its TCRdb copy is limited to in-frame clones, with some not included. There are about 1 million clones in the sample; about 77% occur only once, and approximately 1.5% lies in the top ten.

This chain joins TRBV2 and TRBJ2-5; 9 nucleotides align to TRBD1. The clonotype comes from a man younger than 35 in good health. Sequencing input: memory CD4+ T cells sorted from blood. Subset reported: CD45RA-negative fraction. The DNA for the CDR3 is TGTGCCAGCAGGAGGGGACAGGGATCATCGGAGACCCAGTACTTC. Protein sequence: CASRRGQGSSETQYF.